The T cell receptor (beta chain) described here comes from a study of chemoradiotherapy in HPV16-positive cancers. Profiled with immunoSEQ multiplex PCR; TCRdb holds only in-frame clones, not every one. The sample records about 3,100 clones, about 89% being singletons. CDR3 length equals 17 residues. V shed 5 bases, J shed 2 bases, and the junction held 10 bases outside the gene matches. CDR1 and CDR2 (germline): SGHTA, FQGNSA. Over chemoradiotherapy, repertoires were sampled more than once. The sequencing here drew on tumor tissue, taken from a patient who underwent chemoradiotherapy. The chain is built from TRBV7-2 and TRBJ2-2, with 8 nucleotides matching TRBD1. The sequence was obtained from a human donor with HPV-associated anogenital cancer. The CDR3 here is CASSRASGGYNTGELFF. CDR3 in DNA: TGTGCCAGCAGCCGAGCTTCAGGGGGCTACAACACCGGGGAGCTGTTTTTT.